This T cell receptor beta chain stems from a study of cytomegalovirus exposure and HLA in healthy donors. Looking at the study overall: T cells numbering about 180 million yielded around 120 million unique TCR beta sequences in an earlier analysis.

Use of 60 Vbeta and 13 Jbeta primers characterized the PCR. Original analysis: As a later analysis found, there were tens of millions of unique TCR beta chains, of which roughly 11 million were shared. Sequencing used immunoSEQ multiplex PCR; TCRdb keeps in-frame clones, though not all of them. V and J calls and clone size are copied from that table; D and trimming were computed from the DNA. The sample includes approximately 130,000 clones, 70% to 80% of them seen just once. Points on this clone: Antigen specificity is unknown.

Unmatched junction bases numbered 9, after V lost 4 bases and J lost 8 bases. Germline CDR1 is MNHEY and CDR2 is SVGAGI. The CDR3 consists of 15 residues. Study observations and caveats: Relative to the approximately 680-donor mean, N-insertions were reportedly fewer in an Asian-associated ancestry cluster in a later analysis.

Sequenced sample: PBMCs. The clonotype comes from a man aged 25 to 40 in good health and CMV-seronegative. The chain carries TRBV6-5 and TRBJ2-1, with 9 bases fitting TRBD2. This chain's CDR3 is CASSSLSGSGDEQFF. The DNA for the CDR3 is TGTGCCAGCAGTTCCCTTAGCGGGAGTGGCGATGAGCAGTTCTTC.